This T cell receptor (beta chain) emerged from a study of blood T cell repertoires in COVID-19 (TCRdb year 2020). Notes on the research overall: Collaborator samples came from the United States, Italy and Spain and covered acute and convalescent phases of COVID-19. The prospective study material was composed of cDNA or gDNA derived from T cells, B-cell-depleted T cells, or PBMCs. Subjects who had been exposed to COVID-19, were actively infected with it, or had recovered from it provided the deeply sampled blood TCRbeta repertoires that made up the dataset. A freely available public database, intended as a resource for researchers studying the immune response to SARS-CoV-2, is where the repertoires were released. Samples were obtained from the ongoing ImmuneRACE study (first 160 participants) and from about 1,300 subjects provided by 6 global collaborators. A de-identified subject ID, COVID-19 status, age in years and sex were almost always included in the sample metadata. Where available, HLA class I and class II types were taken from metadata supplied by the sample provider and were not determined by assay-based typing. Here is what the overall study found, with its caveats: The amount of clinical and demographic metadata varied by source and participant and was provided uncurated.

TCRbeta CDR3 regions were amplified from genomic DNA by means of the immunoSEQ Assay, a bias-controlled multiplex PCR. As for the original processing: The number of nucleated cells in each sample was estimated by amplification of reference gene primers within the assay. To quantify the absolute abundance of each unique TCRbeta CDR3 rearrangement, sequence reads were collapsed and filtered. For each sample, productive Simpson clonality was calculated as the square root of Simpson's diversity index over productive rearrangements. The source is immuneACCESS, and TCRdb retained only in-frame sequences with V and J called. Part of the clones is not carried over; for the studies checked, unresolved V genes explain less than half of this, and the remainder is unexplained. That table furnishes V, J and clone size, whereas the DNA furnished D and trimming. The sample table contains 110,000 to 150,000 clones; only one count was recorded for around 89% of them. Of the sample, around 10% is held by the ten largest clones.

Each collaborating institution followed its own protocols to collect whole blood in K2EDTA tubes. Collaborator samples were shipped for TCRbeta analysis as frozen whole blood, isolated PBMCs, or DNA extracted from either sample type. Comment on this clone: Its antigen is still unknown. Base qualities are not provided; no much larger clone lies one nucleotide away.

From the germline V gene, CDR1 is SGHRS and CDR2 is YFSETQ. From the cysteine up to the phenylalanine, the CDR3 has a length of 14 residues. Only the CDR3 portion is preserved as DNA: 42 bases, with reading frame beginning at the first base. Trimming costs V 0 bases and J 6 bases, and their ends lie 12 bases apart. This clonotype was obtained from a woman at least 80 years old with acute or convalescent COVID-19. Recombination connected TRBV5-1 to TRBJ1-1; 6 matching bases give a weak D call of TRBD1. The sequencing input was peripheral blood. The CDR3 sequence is CASSLDQTGSEAFF. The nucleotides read TGCGCCAGCAGCTTGGATCAGACAGGTTCTGAAGCTTTCTTT. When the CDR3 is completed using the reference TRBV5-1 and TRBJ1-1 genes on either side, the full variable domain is KAGVTQTPRYLIKTRGQQVTLSCSPISGHRSVSWYQQTPGQGLQFLFEYFSETQRNKGNFPGRFSGRQFSNSRSEMNVSTLELGDSALYLCASSLDQTGSEAFFGQGTRLTVV.